This is a list of T cell receptor beta chains from one sample in a study of CD8+ T cells in alopecia areata. The repertoire was sequenced with immunoSEQ multiplex PCR; TCRdb's copy has only in-frame clones and lacks some. The profile shows some 150,000 clones, roughly 60% of them singletons. The material was CD4+ T cells sorted from blood, obtained between weeks 55 and 65, from a patient treated with tofacitinib. The receptor set was obtained from a human donor with alopecia areata. CDR3s include the opening cysteine and the closing phenylalanine or tryptophan. Fields, in order: clone size, J gene, V gene, D gene, CDR3 DNA, CDR3 protein. The D gene is left open where the match is weak. The size field is filled for only some rows; it gives once, few, many or a size class.

clone_size: many
j_call: TRBJ1-2
v_call: TRBV29-1
d_call: -
cdr3_nt: TGCAGCGTTCTGCAGGGTGGCTATGGCTACACCTTC
cdr3_aa: CSVLQGGYGYTF

clone_size: -
j_call: TRBJ2-7
v_call: TRBV30
d_call: TRBD2
cdr3_nt: TGTGCCTGGAGTGTACGGGGCCTAGCGGGGTTTGACGAGCAGTACTTC
cdr3_aa: CAWSVRGLAGFDEQYF

clone_size: many
j_call: TRBJ1-2
v_call: TRBV7-9
d_call: -
cdr3_nt: TGTGCCAGCAGCTTTAGCGGGCTCTATGGCTACACCTTC
cdr3_aa: CASSFSGLYGYTF

clone_size: -
j_call: TRBJ1-4
v_call: TRBV29-1
d_call: TRBD1
cdr3_nt: TGCAGCGTTCGGACAGGGGTTAATGAAAAACTGTTTTTT
cdr3_aa: CSVRTGVNEKLFF

clone_size: -
j_call: TRBJ1-5
v_call: TRBV5-6
d_call: -
cdr3_nt: TGTGCCAGCAGCTTGCCCGATCAGCCCCAGCATTTT
cdr3_aa: CASSLPDQPQHF

clone_size: -
j_call: TRBJ1-5
v_call: TRBV6-6
d_call: -
cdr3_nt: TGTGCCAGCACCCCACCCTCTAGGAAAAACAATCAGCCCCAGCATTTT
cdr3_aa: CASTPPSRKNNQPQHF

clone_size: -
j_call: TRBJ2-7
v_call: TRBV29-1
d_call: -
cdr3_nt: TGCAGCGTTGATATTGATTACGAGCAGTACTTC
cdr3_aa: CSVDIDYEQYF

clone_size: -
j_call: TRBJ1-1
v_call: TRBV5-1
d_call: -
cdr3_nt: TGCGCCAGCAGCTTGAGGTCCCTCAGGGACACTGAAGCTTTCTTT
cdr3_aa: CASSLRSLRDTEAFF

clone_size: once
j_call: TRBJ2-5
v_call: TRBV30
d_call: -
cdr3_nt: TGTGCCTGGAGTGTGGGTCTAGCTCGAGAGACCCAGTACTTC
cdr3_aa: CAWSVGLARETQYF

clone_size: few
j_call: TRBJ2-1
v_call: TRBV6-1
d_call: -
cdr3_nt: TGTGCCAGCAGTGAAAATCCGGGGGACCTCTACAATGAGCAGTTCTTC
cdr3_aa: CASSENPGDLYNEQFF

clone_size: -
j_call: TRBJ1-2
v_call: TRBV5-5
d_call: TRBD1
cdr3_nt: TGTGCCAGCAGGTCCGGACAGGGAATCGGCTATGGCTACACCTTC
cdr3_aa: CASRSGQGIGYGYTF

clone_size: -
j_call: TRBJ2-7
v_call: TRBV2
d_call: TRBD1
cdr3_nt: TGTGCCAGCAGTGACAGGACAGGAACCTACGAGCAGTACTTC
cdr3_aa: CASSDRTGTYEQYF

clone_size: -
j_call: TRBJ2-7
v_call: TRBV6-5
d_call: -
cdr3_nt: TGTGCCAGCAGTTACCTTGACAAACTCTCCTACGAGCAGTACTTC
cdr3_aa: CASSYLDKLSYEQYF

clone_size: -
j_call: TRBJ2-3
v_call: TRBV5-1
d_call: -
cdr3_nt: TGCGCCAGCAGCTTGCAGGGGATTCGTACAGATACGCAGTATTTT
cdr3_aa: CASSLQGIRTDTQYF

clone_size: -
j_call: TRBJ1-2
v_call: TRBV7-2
d_call: -
cdr3_nt: TGTGCCAGCAGCTTATACTATGGCTACACCTTC
cdr3_aa: CASSLYYGYTF